One sample yielded the 7 T cell receptor beta chains listed below, sequenced in a study of T cells after yellow fever vaccination. TCRdb used MiXCR to reprocess the 5' RACE reads, holding one entry per CDR3 protein. The table shows fewer than 85,000 distinct CDR3 sequences, with roughly 8% occurring only once. Specimen: CD8+ T cells sorted from PBMCs, collected on the day of the yellow fever booster vaccination. Every receptor here comes from a young man who received the YFV17D yellow fever vaccine.

V and J are TRBV6-2 or TRBV6-3 and TRBJ2-2; 9 nucleotides agree with TRBD2. The CDR3 totals 14 residues. Germline V CDR1 and CDR2: MNHEY, SVGEGT. Trimming removed 2 bases from V and 5 bases from J; junction bases left unmatched: 0. CDR3 sequence reads: CASSYGLATGELFF. The CDR3, as DNA: TGTGCCAGCAGTTACGGACTAGCGACCGGGGAGCTGTTTTTT.

Ten or more counts support this clonotype. The CDR3 DNA sequence: TGCAGTGCTAGAGATCTAAGGGACTACGAGCAGTACTTC. This sequence encodes CSARDLRDYEQYF. The V gene is TRBV20-1, the J gene TRBJ2-7; D gene uncertain. This CDR3 comprises 13 residues. Germline values: CDR1 DFQATT, CDR2 SNEGSKA (reference sequence). V was trimmed by 0 bases and J by 3 bases, leaving 9 bases between them.

This clonotype was counted between two and nine times. The gene calls are TRBV7-2 and TRBJ2-1; 7 nucleotides match TRBD1. This CDR3 region has 13 residues. V lost 5 bases and J lost 3; bases outside the gene matches: 1. Germline V lookup: CDR1 SGHTA, CDR2 FQGNSA. The CDR3 protein is CASSNRGYNEQFF. As DNA, the CDR3 is TGTGCCAGCAGCAACAGGGGCTACAATGAGCAGTTCTTC.

The chain links TRBV7-3 to TRBJ2-5, with 8 positions matching TRBD2. The CDR3 has 19 residues. Trimming removed 1 base from V and 3 bases from J; junction bases left unmatched: 16. Germline values: CDR1 SGHTA, CDR2 FQGTGA. The CDR3 DNA is TGTGCCAGCAGCTTAAAGTGGCGGGAGCGGGAGTCATCGGAAGAGACCCAGTACTTC. Its translation: CASSLKWRERESSEETQYF.

The chain links TRBV20-1 to TRBJ2-2; D possibly matches TRBD1 or TRBD2 (5 bases each). CDR3 length equals 12 residues. Germline V gives CDR1 DFQATT, CDR2 SNEGSKA (reference sequence). Trimming left V 7 bases short and J 7 bases short, with 13 bases between. The chain's CDR3 is CSGDLGYGELFF. The DNA for the CDR3 is TGCAGTGGGGACCTAGGGTACGGGGAGCTGTTTTTT.

The rearrangement joins TRBV13 to TRBJ2-7; no reliable D call. Germline loops: CDR1 PRHDT, CDR2 FYEKMQ (reference sequence). CDR3 length equals 13 residues. V was clipped by 4 bases and J by 4 bases, with 11 bases between them. This chain's CDR3 is CASSWASLYEQYF. The CDR3 bases are TGTGCCAGCAGCTGGGCCAGCCTTTACGAGCAGTACTTC.

This chain connects TRBV27 to TRBJ2-5, with D hard to call. The CDR3 sequence is 16 residues long. Trimming took off 1 base at V and 5 bases at J, with 17 bases between the two ends. The germline V gene has CDR1 MNHEY and CDR2 SMNVEV (reference sequence). Here the CDR3 reads CASSLLSPPDGETQYF. CDR3 coding DNA: TGTGCCAGCAGTTTATTATCCCCCCCGGATGGGGAGACCCAGTACTTC.